Included here is one TCR beta chain sequence, with context. This CDR3 has 16 residues. J lost 7 bases, V lost 1 base, and 7 bases had no gene match. CDR1 is SGHTA, CDR2 FQGNSA, per germline. TCRdb's table, derived via immunoSEQ multiplex PCR, lists solely in-frame clones and lacks some. The repertoire has under 200,000 clones, about 86% of them found once; the top ten carry more than 5.5%. This entry belongs to a study of blood T cell repertoires in COVID-19. The source material was PBMCs or T cells enriched from blood (not recorded which). The sequence was collected from a man aged 50 to 60 who had recovered from COVID-19. The genes are TRBV7-2 and TRBJ2-1; 10 bases agree with TRBD2. This CDR3 is CASSLGIAGGENEQFF. Here the CDR3 DNA reads TGTGCCAGCAGCTTAGGGATAGCGGGGGGAGAGAATGAGCAGTTCTTC.